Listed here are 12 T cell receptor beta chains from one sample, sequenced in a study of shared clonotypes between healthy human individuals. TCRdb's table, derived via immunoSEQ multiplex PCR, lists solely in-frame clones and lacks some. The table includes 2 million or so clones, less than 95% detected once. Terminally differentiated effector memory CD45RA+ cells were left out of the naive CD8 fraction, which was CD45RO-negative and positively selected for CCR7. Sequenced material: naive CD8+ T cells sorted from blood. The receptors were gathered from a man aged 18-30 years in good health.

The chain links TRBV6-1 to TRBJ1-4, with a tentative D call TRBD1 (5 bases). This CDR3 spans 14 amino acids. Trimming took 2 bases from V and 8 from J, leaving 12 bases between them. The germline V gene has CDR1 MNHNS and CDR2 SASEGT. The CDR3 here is CASSEWGGREKLFF. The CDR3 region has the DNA TGTGCCAGCAGTGAATGGGGGGGTCGGGAAAAACTGTTTTTT.

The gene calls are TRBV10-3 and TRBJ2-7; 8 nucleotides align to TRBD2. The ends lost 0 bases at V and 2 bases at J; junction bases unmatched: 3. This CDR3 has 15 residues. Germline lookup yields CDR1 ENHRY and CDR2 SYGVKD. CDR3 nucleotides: TGTGCCATCAGTGAGTCCCAGCGGGGGACCTACGAGCAGTACTTC. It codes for CAISESQRGTYEQYF.

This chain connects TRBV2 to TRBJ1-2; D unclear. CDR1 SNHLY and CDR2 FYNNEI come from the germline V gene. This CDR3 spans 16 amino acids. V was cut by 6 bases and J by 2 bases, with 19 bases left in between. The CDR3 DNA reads TGTGCCAGCAGCCACCCCAGTAGGACGGACAACTATGGCTACACCTTC. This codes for CASSHPSRTDNYGYTF. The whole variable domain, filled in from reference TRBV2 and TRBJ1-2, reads EPEVTQTPSHQVTQMGQEVILRCVPISNHLYFYWYRQILGQKVEFLVSFYNNEISEKSEIFDDQFSVERPDGSNFTLKIRSTKLEDSAMYFCASSHPSRTDNYGYTFGSGTRLTVV.

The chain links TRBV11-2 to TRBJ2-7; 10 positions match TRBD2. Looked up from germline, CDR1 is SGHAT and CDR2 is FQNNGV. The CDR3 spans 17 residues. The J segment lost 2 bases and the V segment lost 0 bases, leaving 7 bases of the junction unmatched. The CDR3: CASSLDPLAGVTYEQYF. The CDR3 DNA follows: TGTGCCAGCAGCTTAGATCCGCTAGCGGGGGTTACCTACGAGCAGTACTTC.

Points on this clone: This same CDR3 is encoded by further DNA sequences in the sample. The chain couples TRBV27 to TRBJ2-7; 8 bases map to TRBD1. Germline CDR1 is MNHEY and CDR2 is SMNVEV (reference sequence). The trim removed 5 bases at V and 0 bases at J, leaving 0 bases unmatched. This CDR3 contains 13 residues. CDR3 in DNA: TGTGCCAGCAGTGGACAGGGCTCCTACGAGCAGTACTTC. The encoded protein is CASSGQGSYEQYF.

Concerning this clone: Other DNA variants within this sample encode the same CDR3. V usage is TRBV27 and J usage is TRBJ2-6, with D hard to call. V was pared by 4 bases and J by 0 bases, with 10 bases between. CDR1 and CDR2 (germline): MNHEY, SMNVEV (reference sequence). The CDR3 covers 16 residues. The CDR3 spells CASSSLGVSGANVLTF. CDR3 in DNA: TGTGCCAGCAGTTCCCTTGGCGTCTCTGGGGCCAACGTCCTGACTTTC. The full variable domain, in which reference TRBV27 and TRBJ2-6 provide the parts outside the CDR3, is EAQVTQNPRYLITVTGKKLTVTCSQNMNHEYMSWYRQDPGLGLRQIYYSMNVEVTDKGDVPEGYKVSRKEKRNFPLILESPSPNQTSLYFCASSSLGVSGANVLTFGAGSRLTVL.

The CDR3 DNA reads as TGCGCCAGCAGCCAGGGACAGTACCAAGAGACCCAGTACTTC. As protein: CASSQGQYQETQYF. The rearrangement uses TRBV4-1 and TRBJ2-5; TRBD1 matches 7 bases. The CDR3 has 14 amino acids. V dropped 3 bases and J dropped 0; count of bases not matched to a gene: 1. Germline V gene sequence: CDR1 MGHRA, CDR2 YSYEKL.

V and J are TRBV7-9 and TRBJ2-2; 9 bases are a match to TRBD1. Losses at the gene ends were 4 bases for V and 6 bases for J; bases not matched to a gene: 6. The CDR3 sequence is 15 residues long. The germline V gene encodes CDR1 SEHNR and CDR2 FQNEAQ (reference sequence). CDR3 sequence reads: CASSYRGRDPGELFF. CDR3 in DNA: TGTGCCAGCAGCTACAGGGGGCGCGATCCCGGGGAGCTGTTTTTT.

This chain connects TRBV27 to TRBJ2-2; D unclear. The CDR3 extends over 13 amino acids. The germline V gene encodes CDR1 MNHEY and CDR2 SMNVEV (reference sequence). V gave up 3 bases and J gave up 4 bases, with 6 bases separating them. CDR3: CASSFIGTGELFF. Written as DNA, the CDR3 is TGTGCCAGCAGTTTTATCGGCACCGGGGAGCTGTTTTTT.

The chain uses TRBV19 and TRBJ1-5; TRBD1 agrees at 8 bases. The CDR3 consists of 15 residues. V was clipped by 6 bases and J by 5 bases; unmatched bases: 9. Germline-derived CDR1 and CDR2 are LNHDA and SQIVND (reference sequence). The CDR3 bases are TGTGCCAGTAGCACGACCGGGACAGGCTATCAGCCCCAGCATTTT. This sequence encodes CASSTTGTGYQPQHF.

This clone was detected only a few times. In DNA, the CDR3 is TGTGCCAGCAGTTCAGGGGAACTGCGCTACACCTTC. Protein product: CASSSGELRYTF. The rearrangement joins TRBV6-5 to TRBJ1-2; maybe TRBD1 (6 bases). The CDR3 totals 12 residues. Trimming took 4 bases from V and 9 from J, leaving 12 bases between them. Germline CDR1 is MNHEY and CDR2 is SVGAGI.

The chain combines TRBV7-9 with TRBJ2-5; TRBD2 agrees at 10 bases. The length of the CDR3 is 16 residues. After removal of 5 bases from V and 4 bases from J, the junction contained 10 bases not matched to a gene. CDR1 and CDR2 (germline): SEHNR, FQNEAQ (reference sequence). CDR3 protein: CASSQPSGGAGETQYF. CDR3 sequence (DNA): TGTGCCAGCAGCCAACCCAGCGGGGGGGCCGGAGAGACCCAGTACTTC.